The rows below give T cell receptor beta chains drawn from one sample of a study of blood T cell repertoires in COVID-19. TCRdb keeps only in-frame clones here, not all; method: immunoSEQ multiplex PCR. The table lists roughly 250,000 clones, 82% of them singletons. The specimen was peripheral blood. The receptors originated from an older woman with active or convalescent COVID-19. Both conserved end residues are part of each CDR3. The D gene is left open where the match is weak. The size entry is marked missing in some rows and otherwise reads once, few, many or a size class.

J: TRBJ2-2; V: TRBV6-2/TRBV6-3; D: NA; size: NA; DNA: TGTGCCAGCAGTCCAGGGGTTGGGAACACCGGGGAGCTGTTTTTT; CDR3: CASSPGVGNTGELFF
J: TRBJ1-4; V: TRBV5-1; D: TRBD1; size: NA; DNA: TGCGCCAGCAGCTTGGCAGGGGGCGCGTGGGAAAAACTGTTTTTT; CDR3: CASSLAGGAWEKLFF
J: TRBJ1-3; V: TRBV18; D: TRBD1; size: NA; DNA: TGTGCCAGCTCACCGCCGGGACAGGGTTTCTCTGGAAACACCATATATTTT; CDR3: CASSPPGQGFSGNTIYF
J: TRBJ2-3; V: TRBV5-4; D: NA; size: NA; DNA: TGTGCCAGCAGCCCGGGACTTCAACTACCCACAGATACGCAGTATTTT; CDR3: CASSPGLQLPTDTQYF
J: TRBJ2-4; V: TRBV27; D: TRBD1; size: NA; DNA: TGTGCCAGCAGTCTCCCGACAGGGCATGAAAAAAACATTCAGTACTTC; CDR3: CASSLPTGHEKNIQYF
J: TRBJ1-6; V: TRBV25-1; D: NA; size: NA; DNA: TGTGCCAGCAGTGTATTTGATAATTCACCCCTCCACTTT; CDR3: CASSVFDNSPLHF
J: TRBJ1-5; V: TRBV12-2; D: NA; size: NA; DNA: TGTGCAAGTCGCTTAGCACCCGACCAGGGGAATCAGCCCCAGCATTTT; CDR3: CASRLAPDQGNQPQHF
J: TRBJ1-4; V: TRBV5-1; D: TRBD1; size: once; DNA: TGCGCCAGCAGCCCTGGACAGGAGGCAACTAATGAAAAACTGTTTTTT; CDR3: CASSPGQEATNEKLFF
J: TRBJ1-1; V: TRBV6-2/TRBV6-3; D: NA; size: NA; DNA: TGTGCCAGCAGTTACTCCAGGGTCACTGAAGCTTTCTTT; CDR3: CASSYSRVTEAFF
J: TRBJ2-5; V: TRBV6-5; D: NA; size: NA; DNA: TGTGCCAGCAGTTACTCACGGACACAAGAGACCCAGTACTTC; CDR3: CASSYSRTQETQYF
J: TRBJ1-4; V: TRBV27; D: TRBD1; size: NA; DNA: TGTGCCAGCAAATTCCTGCTGGGGGGCAGGGGGGATGAAAAACTGTTTTTT; CDR3: CASKFLLGGRGDEKLFF
J: TRBJ1-1; V: TRBV11-2; D: NA; size: NA; DNA: TGTGCCAGCAGTACCGATTTGGGGGCTGGAACTGAAGCTTTCTTT; CDR3: CASSTDLGAGTEAFF
J: TRBJ1-6; V: TRBV7-2; D: TRBD1; size: NA; DNA: TGTGCCAGCAGAAGGCCTGGGACAGGGAGGGATTCACCCCTCCACTTT; CDR3: CASRRPGTGRDSPLHF
J: TRBJ1-3; V: TRBV4-1; D: TRBD1; size: few; DNA: TGCGCCAGCAGCTCCTACGGACAGGGCGGAAGTAACACCATATATTTT; CDR3: CASSSYGQGGSNTIYF
J: TRBJ2-7; V: TRBV11-2; D: TRBD2; size: many; DNA: TGTGCCAGCAGCTTAGGAGCGGGATCCTACGAGCAGTACTTC; CDR3: CASSLGAGSYEQYF
J: TRBJ2-1; V: TRBV29-1; D: TRBD1; size: NA; DNA: TGCAGCGTTGCAGGGGGCAGGAATGAGCAGTTCTTC; CDR3: CSVAGGRNEQFF
J: TRBJ2-7; V: TRBV7-3; D: NA; size: NA; DNA: TGTGCCAGCAGCTCCGTAGGGGTCGGCGAGCAGTACTTC; CDR3: CASSSVGVGEQYF
J: TRBJ1-2; V: TRBV29-1; D: NA; size: NA; DNA: TGCAGCGTTGGACAGCCACCTAACTATGGCTACACCTTC; CDR3: CSVGQPPNYGYTF
J: TRBJ1-1; V: TRBV19; D: NA; size: once; DNA: TGTGCCAGTAGTATAGGCGGGAACACTGAAGCTTTCTTT; CDR3: CASSIGGNTEAFF
J: TRBJ1-6; V: TRBV6-5; D: TRBD1; size: NA; DNA: TGTGCCAGCAGCCCCGGGACAGGGTTTCAATCCCTCCACTTT; CDR3: CASSPGTGFQSLHF
J: TRBJ2-1; V: TRBV27; D: TRBD1; size: NA; DNA: TGTGCCAGCCGAAAACAGGGGGCGAATGAGCAGTTCTTC; CDR3: CASRKQGANEQFF
J: TRBJ2-7; V: TRBV7-3; D: TRBD2; size: NA; DNA: TGTGCCAGCAGCTACCCGGGAGGGTTGGACGAGCAGTACTTC; CDR3: CASSYPGGLDEQYF
J: TRBJ2-7; V: TRBV3-1/TRBV3-2; D: TRBD2; size: NA; DNA: TGTGCCAGCAGCCAGGTTGGCGGGGGGTACCACGAGCAGTACTTC; CDR3: CASSQVGGGYHEQYF
J: TRBJ1-4; V: TRBV6-5; D: TRBD1; size: NA; DNA: TGTGCCAGCAGTAGACAGGGAAATGAAAAACTGTTTTTT; CDR3: CASSRQGNEKLFF
J: TRBJ1-1; V: TRBV21-1; D: NA; size: few; DNA: TGTGCCAGCAGCAAATCGCGTCAGGGTGGGGTCACTGAAGCTTTCTTT; CDR3: CASSKSRQGGVTEAFF
J: TRBJ2-1; V: TRBV14; D: NA; size: few; DNA: TGTGCCAGCAGCCAAGATGTGCTCAGCTACAATGAGCAGTTCTTC; CDR3: CASSQDVLSYNEQFF
J: TRBJ2-3; V: TRBV19; D: TRBD2; size: NA; DNA: TGTGCCAGTAGTAGAACCCTAGCGGGGGGGCCCACAGATACGCAGTATTTT; CDR3: CASSRTLAGGPTDTQYF
J: TRBJ2-5; V: TRBV2; D: NA; size: NA; DNA: TGTGCCAGCCTGGACACCACCAAGAGGGGGAAGTACTTC; CDR3: CASLDTTKRGKYF
J: TRBJ1-2; V: TRBV7-9; D: NA; size: NA; DNA: TGTGCCAGCAGCCCAGACTATGGCTACACCTTC; CDR3: CASSPDYGYTF
J: TRBJ1-2; V: TRBV30; D: NA; size: few; DNA: TGTGCCTGGAGTGACCAGGCTAACTATGGCTACACCTTC; CDR3: CAWSDQANYGYTF
J: TRBJ1-2; V: TRBV18; D: NA; size: NA; DNA: TGTGCCAGCTCACCAAGTCCCGACAGCTATGGCTACACCTTC; CDR3: CASSPSPDSYGYTF
J: TRBJ2-1; V: TRBV7-9; D: TRBD2; size: NA; DNA: TGTGCCAGCAGCTCCAGACTAGCGGGGGGGAATGAGCAGTTCTTC; CDR3: CASSSRLAGGNEQFF
J: TRBJ1-1; V: TRBV10-2; D: NA; size: NA; DNA: TGCGCCAGCAGTTTACAGGGCCTGAACACTGAAGCTTTCTTT; CDR3: CASSLQGLNTEAFF
J: TRBJ1-6; V: TRBV5-4; D: NA; size: NA; DNA: TGTGCCAGCAGCTCAAGCTCAGGGCCTCGTAATTCACCCCTCCACTTT; CDR3: CASSSSSGPRNSPLHF
J: TRBJ2-3; V: TRBV19; D: TRBD2; size: NA; DNA: TGTGCCAGTAGCCTAGCGGGGGCCGGCACAGATACGCAGTATTTT; CDR3: CASSLAGAGTDTQYF
J: TRBJ1-4; V: TRBV18; D: NA; size: NA; DNA: TGTGCCAGCTCACCCACAACTAATGAAAAACTGTTTTTT; CDR3: CASSPTTNEKLFF